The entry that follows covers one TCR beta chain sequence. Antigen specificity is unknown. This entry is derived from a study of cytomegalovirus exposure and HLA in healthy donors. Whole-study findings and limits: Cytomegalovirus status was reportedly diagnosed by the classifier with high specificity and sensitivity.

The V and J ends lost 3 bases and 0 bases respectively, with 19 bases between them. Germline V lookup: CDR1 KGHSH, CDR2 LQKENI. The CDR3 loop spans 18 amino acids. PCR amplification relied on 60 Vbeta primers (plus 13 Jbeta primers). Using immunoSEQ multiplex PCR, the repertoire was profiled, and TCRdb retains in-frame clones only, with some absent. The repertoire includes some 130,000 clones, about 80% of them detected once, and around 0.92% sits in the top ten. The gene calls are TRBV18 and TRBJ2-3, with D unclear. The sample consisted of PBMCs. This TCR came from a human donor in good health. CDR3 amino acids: CASSPNSPAPTSTDTQYF. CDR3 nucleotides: TGTGCCAGCTCACCGAACAGCCCGGCTCCTACAAGCACAGATACGCAGTATTTT.